This passage covers 29 T cell receptor beta chains from one sample sequenced in a study of CD8+CD57+ T cells in acquired aplastic anemia. The authors sequenced patients whose flow cytometry had shown CD8+CD57+ cell expansion. CDR3 and TCR beta VDJ profiling relied on a genomic DNA template. TCRdb redid the calling of the reads with MiXCR, one entry per CDR3 protein. The profile shows around 190,000 distinct CDR3 sequences, almost 50% of them singletons. The specimen sequenced was sorted CD4+, CD8+, or CD8+CD57+ T cells (not recorded which) from PBMCs. All receptors come from a human donor with aplastic anemia.

The genes are TRBV2 and TRBJ1-1, with 7 bases identical to TRBD1. The CDR3 extends over 13 amino acids. After removal of 7 bases from V and 7 bases from J, the junction contained 9 bases not matched to a gene. The germline V gene has CDR1 SNHLY and CDR2 FYNNEI. Written as DNA, the CDR3 is TGTGCCAGCATGGACAGGCCGTGGGGTGAAGCTTTCTTT. This encodes CASMDRPWGEAFF.

This clonotype was seen a handful of times. This rearrangement joins TRBV15 to TRBJ2-1; TRBD1 matches 7 bases. The CDR3 is 14 amino acids. Unmatched junction bases numbered 2, after V lost 1 base and J lost 5 bases. CDR1 is LNHNV and CDR2 is YYDKDF in the germline V gene (reference sequence). The CDR3 loop is CATSRVDRDNEQFF. DNA for the CDR3: TGTGCCACCAGCAGAGTTGACAGGGACAATGAGCAGTTCTTC.

This clonotype occurred many times. The chain is built from TRBV19 and TRBJ2-7; 8 bases fit TRBD1. CDR3 size: 15 residues. Losses at the gene ends were 3 bases for V and 1 base for J; bases not matched to a gene: 5. CDR1 is LNHDA and CDR2 is SQIVND in the germline V gene (reference sequence). CDR3 sequence (DNA): TGTGCCAGTAGTATTGTAGGGACAGGATCCTACGAGCAGTACTTC. This translates into CASSIVGTGSYEQYF.

This clonotype appeared many times. The CDR3 sequence is CASSGDRANEQFF. DNA of the CDR3: TGTGCCAGCAGTGGGGACAGGGCCAATGAGCAGTTCTTC. This chain connects TRBV2 to TRBJ2-1; 9 nucleotides line up with TRBD1. CDR1 is SNHLY, CDR2 FYNNEI, per germline. This CDR3 comprises 13 residues. The ends lost 4 bases at V and 6 bases at J; junction bases unmatched: 1. Drawing the rest from reference TRBV2 and TRBJ2-1, the complete variable domain is EPEVTQTPSHQVTQMGQEVILRCVPISNHLYFYWYRQILGQKVEFLVSFYNNEISEKSEIFDDQFSVERPDGSNFTLKIRSTKLEDSAMYFCASSGDRANEQFFGPGTRLTVL.

This clonotype was detected many times. The V gene is TRBV20-1, the J gene TRBJ1-1; tentative D call: TRBD1 (5 bases). Germline CDR1 is DFQATT and CDR2 is SNEGSKA (reference sequence). Trimming cost V 0 bases and J 4 bases, with 9 bases left between them. The CDR3 is made up of 13 amino acids. CDR3 sequence (DNA): TGCAGTGCTAGAGAACAGCAGGGCACTGAAGCTTTCTTT. Its protein is CSAREQQGTEAFF.

The genes are TRBV7-9 and TRBJ2-5; perhaps TRBD2 as D (5 bases). Trimming pared 5 bases from V and 3 bases from J, leaving 10 bases between. The germline CDR1 and CDR2 sequences are SEHNR and FQNEAQ (reference sequence). The CDR3 spans 13 residues. The CDR3, as DNA: TGTGCCAGCAGCCTCCGGGGAAAAGAGACCCAGTACTTC. This encodes CASSLRGKETQYF. The full variable domain, completed using reference TRBV7-9 and TRBJ2-5, is DTGVSQNPRHKITKRGQNVTFRCDPISEHNRLYWYRQTLGQGPEFLTYFQNEAQLEKSRLLSDRFSAERPKGSFSTLEIQRTEQGDSAMYLCASSLRGKETQYFGPGTRLLVL.

This chain uses TRBV10-3 with TRBJ1-1, with TRBD1 as a possible D gene (5 bases). Trimming left V 10 bases short and J 0 bases short, with 15 bases between. This CDR3 spans 14 amino acids. Germline CDR1 reads ENHRY; CDR2 reads SYGVKD. CDR3 protein: CATSLGGMNTEAFF. The CDR3 nucleotides are TGTGCCACCTCCCTCGGGGGGATGAACACTGAAGCTTTCTTT.

This clonotype has ten or more counts. The DNA of the CDR3 is TGCAGCGTGCGTTGGGGGGACTTCAACACTGAAGCTTTCTTT. Translating it yields CSVRWGDFNTEAFF. This chain uses TRBV29-1 with TRBJ1-1; maybe TRBD1 (5 bases). CDR1 SQVTM and CDR2 ANQGSEA come from the germline V gene. The CDR3 runs to 14 residues. V lost 6 bases and J 2 bases, leaving 16 bases between the germline ends.

This clonotype has ten or more counts. The rearrangement uses TRBV12-3 or TRBV12-4 and TRBJ1-1; D remains unclear. This CDR3 has 14 amino acids. The V end lost 8 bases, the J end lost 1 base, and 14 bases lay between the germline ends. The CDR3 spells CASPPPGPNTEAFF. Here the CDR3 DNA reads TGTGCCAGCCCCCCCCCCGGACCGAACACTGAAGCTTTCTTT.

For this clonotype: A much more abundant neighbour one base away suggests this may be a read error. The chain links TRBV3-1 to TRBJ1-6; D is possibly TRBD1 (6 bases). In germline, CDR1 is LGHDT, CDR2 YNNKEL (reference sequence). This CDR3 has 14 amino acids. This CDR3 is CASSQDRGNSPPHF. DNA for the CDR3: TGTGCCAGCAGCCAAGACAGGGGTAATTCACCCCCCCACTTT.

V gene TRBV7-8 combines with J gene TRBJ2-7; TRBD1 matches at 7 bases. Germline CDR1 reads SGHVS; CDR2 reads FQNEAQ. The CDR3 is 14 amino acids. The ends lost 5 bases at V and 5 bases at J; junction bases unmatched: 9. The CDR3 region has the DNA TGTGCCAGCAGCCCGCACAGGGGTAGGGACGAGCAGTACTTC. It translates to CASSPHRGRDEQYF.

The CDR3 loop reads CATSDFLTANTGELFF. The CDR3 DNA reads as TGTGCCACCAGTGATTTTTTGACAGCGAACACCGGGGAGCTGTTTTTT. V is TRBV24-1 and J is TRBJ2-2; TRBD1 is a possible D gene (5 bases). The CDR3 sequence is 16 residues long. The germline V gene has CDR1 KGHDR and CDR2 SFDVKD. Trimming stripped 1 base from V and 0 bases from J, with 8 bases between.

This clonotype was detected many times. The rearrangement joins TRBV6-1 to TRBJ1-5, with a tentative D call TRBD1 (6 bases). The CDR3 is 15 residues long. Germline CDR1 is MNHNS and CDR2 is SASEGT. V lost 5 bases, J lost 2 bases, and 13 bases lay in between. The DNA of the CDR3 is TGTGCCAGCAGTCCAAGAGGGGGGGGCAATCAGCCCCAGCATTTT. Residues: CASSPRGGGNQPQHF.

This clonotype occurred many times. The chain joins TRBV20-1 to TRBJ2-1, with a tentative D call TRBD2 (6 bases). The CDR3 spans 16 residues. Trimming removed 0 bases at V and 3 bases at J, with 15 bases between. The germline CDR1 and CDR2 sequences are DFQATT and SNEGSKA (reference sequence). CDR3 loop: CSARDHRWGVYNEQFF. Here the CDR3 DNA reads TGCAGTGCTAGAGATCATAGGTGGGGGGTCTACAATGAGCAGTTCTTC.

This clonotype was detected only a few times. This chain joins TRBV19 and TRBJ1-6, with D possibly matching TRBD1 (5 bases). The CDR3 length is 14 residues. CDR1 and CDR2 from the germline V gene are LNHDA and SQIVND (reference sequence). Trimming removed 8 bases at V and 5 bases at J, with 13 bases between. The CDR3 loop reads CASSLGTDNSPLHF. In DNA, the CDR3 is TGTGCCAGTTCCCTTGGGACCGATAATTCACCCCTCCACTTT.

This clonotype was seen a few times. The CDR3 region has the DNA TGTGCCAGCAGTTTAGCGAGGAGGGCTGGCTACACCTTC. Amino acid sequence: CASSLARRAGYTF. The gene calls are TRBV12-3 or TRBV12-4 and TRBJ1-2; D ambiguous. This CDR3 spans 13 amino acids. V was shortened by 0 bases and J by 7 bases, with 9 bases between the two germline ends.

In its sample, this clonotype was seen a few times. The V gene is TRBV28, the J gene TRBJ1-2; 12 nucleotides line up with TRBD1. Germline V CDR1 and CDR2: MDHEN, SYDVKM. The V and J ends lost 8 bases and 1 base, in that order; junction bases with no gene match: 11. The CDR3 runs to 17 residues. The CDR3 DNA sequence: TGTGCCAGCGTATTGGGGGGGGACAGGGGGCGTAACTATGGCTACACCTTC. It is translated as CASVLGGDRGRNYGYTF.

J is TRBJ1-6 and V is TRBV20-1; D gene ambiguous. The V end lost 6 bases, the J end lost 5 bases, and 8 bases lay between the germline ends. The germline V gene encodes CDR1 DFQATT and CDR2 SNEGSKA (reference sequence). This CDR3 region has 12 residues. CDR3 in DNA: TGCAGTGCCTCTCTGAATAATTCACCCCTCCACTTT. The encoded protein is CSASLNNSPLHF.

This clonotype appeared once. The chain uses TRBV6-4 and TRBJ2-7, with a tentative D call TRBD2 (5 bases). The CDR3 is 17 residues long. CDR1 is MRHNA, CDR2 SNTAGT, per germline. V was clipped by 0 bases and J by 2 bases, with 17 bases between them. CDR3 sequence (DNA): TGTGCCAGCAGTGACTCGATGAGGGCGAAAGTCCCCTACGAGCAGTACTTC. Protein product: CASSDSMRAKVPYEQYF.

Details on this clonotype: This could be a read error, since a much larger clone is one nucleotide away. V usage is TRBV10-3 and J usage is TRBJ2-1; a possible D gene is TRBD1 (6 bases). Germline lookup yields CDR1 ENHRY and CDR2 SYGVKD. CDR3 length: 15 residues. The V end lost 10 bases, the J end lost 9 bases, and 25 bases lay between the germline ends. CDR3 in amino acids: CASSLGQSISTEQFF. The CDR3 bases are TGTGCCAGCAGCCTCGGACAGAGTATTAGTACTGAGCAGTTCTTC.

This CDR3 is CASSFGTGGYEQYF. The DNA of the CDR3 is TGTGCCAGCAGCTTCGGGACAGGGGGCTACGAGCAGTACTTC. The chain carries TRBV7-8 and TRBJ2-7; 11 positions agree with TRBD1. V was clipped by 3 bases and J by 3 bases; unmatched bases: 1. CDR1 and CDR2 from the germline V gene are SGHVS and FQNEAQ. The CDR3 is made up of 14 amino acids.

This chain joins TRBV2 and TRBJ1-3; 7 nucleotides match TRBD1. The CDR3 is made up of 15 amino acids. CDR1 and CDR2 (germline): SNHLY, FYNNEI. The J segment lost 4 bases and the V segment lost 8 bases, leaving 11 bases of the junction unmatched. As DNA, the CDR3 is TGTGCCAGCCTCAACAGGGGCGTGGGGGGAAACACCATATATTTT. The encoded protein is CASLNRGVGGNTIYF.

The V and J genes are TRBV3-1 and TRBJ2-3; 12 positions agree with TRBD1. The CDR3 is 16 amino acids. The V and J ends lost 4 bases and 4 bases, in that order; junction bases with no gene match: 6. CDR1 LGHDT and CDR2 YNNKEL come from the germline V gene (reference sequence). The DNA of the CDR3 is TGTGCCAGCAGCCCCAGGGACAGGGGGCGCTCAGATACGCAGTATTTT. Translation: CASSPRDRGRSDTQYF.

This clonotype was seen at least ten times. The chain carries TRBV6-2 or TRBV6-3 and TRBJ1-1; 8 positions match TRBD1. V dropped 2 bases and J dropped 7; count of bases not matched to a gene: 3. This CDR3 is 13 amino acids long. Germline CDR1 and CDR2: MNHEY and SVGEGT. DNA for the CDR3: TGTGCCAGCAGTTACCAGGGGGCAGTTGAAGCTTTCTTT. Protein: CASSYQGAVEAFF.

Many counts were recorded for this clonotype. The chain employs TRBV7-2 and TRBJ2-3; D gene uncertain. The CDR3 extends over 14 amino acids. The V end lost 2 bases, the J end lost 0 bases, and 6 bases lay between the germline ends. The germline gives CDR1 SGHTA, CDR2 FQGNSA. The CDR3: CASSLSTSTDTQYF. In nucleotides, the CDR3 is TGTGCCAGCAGCTTATCAACTAGCACAGATACGCAGTATTTT.

DNA for the CDR3: TGTGCCAGCAGCGTAGAACCGACGGGTAGCTCCTACGAGCAGTACTTC. Its translation is CASSVEPTGSSYEQYF. The V and J genes are TRBV9 and TRBJ2-7, with D hard to call. Germline V gene sequence: CDR1 SGDLS, CDR2 YYNGEE. This CDR3 is built from 16 residues. The V end lost 0 bases, the J end lost 0 bases, and 13 bases lay between the germline ends. Combining the CDR3 with reference TRBV9 and TRBJ2-7 gives the whole variable domain DSGVTQTPKHLITATGQRVTLRCSPRSGDLSVYWYQQSLDQGLQFLIQYYNGEERAKGNILERFSAQQFPDLHSELNLSSLELGDSALYFCASSVEPTGSSYEQYFGPGTRLTVT.

This chain uses TRBV20-1 with TRBJ2-7, with TRBD1 matching 12 bases. The CDR3 loop spans 12 amino acids. The germline gives CDR1 DFQATT, CDR2 SNEGSKA (reference sequence). V shed 4 bases and J 9 bases; nucleotides not matched to a gene: 4. CDR3 nucleotide sequence: TGCAGTGCTACCGGGACAGGGGGCCGGCAGTACTTC. Translating gives CSATGTGGRQYF.

V is TRBV29-1 and J is TRBJ1-1; a weak D match, TRBD1 (6 bases). Trimming stripped 7 bases from V and 4 bases from J, with 16 bases between. CDR3 size: 13 residues. Germline V lookup: CDR1 SQVTM, CDR2 ANQGSEA. As DNA, the CDR3 is TGCAGCGGTGGACAGTCCCTGGGCACTGAAGCTTTCTTT. Translation gives CSGGQSLGTEAFF.

This clonotype showed up many times. The genes are TRBV20-1 and TRBJ1-4, with 9 bases aligning to TRBD1. The germline gives CDR1 DFQATT, CDR2 SNEGSKA (reference sequence). The CDR3 covers 15 residues. V shed 2 bases and J 6 bases; nucleotides not matched to a gene: 7. CDR3 DNA sequence: TGCAGTGCTAGAACCCTGGGACAGGGTGATGAAAAACTGTTTTTT. Amino acid sequence: CSARTLGQGDEKLFF.